The present TCR beta chain was sequenced within a study of Graves' ophthalmopathy and Graves' hyperthyroidism. This clonotype came up many times. RNA transcripts were the template, and TCR beta CDR3 regions were amplified from them. A first-round RT-PCR used HTBI primers, followed by a second-round multiplex PCR. TCRdb independently ran MiXCR on the multiplex PCR reads; one entry per CDR3 protein. The sample contains around 1,000,000 distinct CDR3 sequences, less than 45% of which appear only once. The germline gives CDR1 SGHRS, CDR2 YFSETQ. The J segment lost 1 base and the V segment lost 6 bases, leaving 8 bases of the junction unmatched. This CDR3 is built from 15 residues.

This chain joins TRBV5-1 and TRBJ2-7; 9 nucleotides align to TRBD1. Sequenced: peripheral blood or thyroid tissue (not recorded which). The clonotype comes from an adult man with Graves' hyperthyroidism. In nucleotides, the CDR3 is TGCGCCAGCAAGGCCGGGACAGGGTCGTCCTACGAGCAGTACTTC. Amino acid sequence: CASKAGTGSSYEQYF.